These 5 T cell receptor beta chains originate from one sample sequenced in a study of T cell changes during pregnancy in multiple sclerosis. Using immunoSEQ multiplex PCR, the repertoire was profiled, and TCRdb retains in-frame clones only, with some absent. The table records approximately 30,000 clones, about nine tenths of them present only once. Sequencing was performed on CD8+ T cells from peripheral blood mononuclear cells, taken in the third trimester of pregnancy. The receptors here all came from a female donor with multiple sclerosis, enrolled in a pregnancy study.

The J gene is TRBJ1-1, the V gene TRBV4-2; no clear D. The V gene's germline CDR1 is LGHNA and CDR2 YNFKEQ. V lost 0 bases and J 0 bases, leaving 8 bases between the germline ends. The length of the CDR3 is 15 residues. CDR3 amino acids: CASSQEIALNTEAFF. The DNA for the CDR3 is TGTGCCAGCAGCCAAGAAATCGCGCTGAACACTGAAGCTTTCTTT.

The chain combines TRBV11-2 with TRBJ2-2; 7 bases map to TRBD2. The CDR3 contains 16 residues. Germline trimming cut 2 bases from V and 7 bases from J; bases unmatched to any gene: 10. The germline gives CDR1 SGHAT, CDR2 FQNNGV. CDR3 DNA sequence: TGTGCCAGCAGCTTATTAAGGGAGGGCCTTTTCGGGGAGCTGTTTTTT. Amino acids: CASSLLREGLFGELFF.

The chain carries TRBV6-1 and TRBJ2-7; the match to TRBD1 covers 8 bases. CDR3 length: 13 amino acids. Trimming cost V 3 bases and J 4 bases; bases outside gene matches: 2. Germline CDR1 is MNHNS and CDR2 is SASEGT. Here the CDR3 reads CASSDRTGYEQYF. The CDR3 DNA sequence: TGTGCCAGCAGTGACAGGACAGGGTACGAGCAGTACTTC.

This chain connects TRBV29-1 to TRBJ2-6; D is possibly TRBD1 (6 bases). The CDR3 extends over 16 amino acids. Per the germline V gene, CDR1 is SQVTM and CDR2 is ANQGSEA. Between the trimmed V and J ends, which lost 7 bases and 1 base, there was a span of 17 bases. CDR3 region: CSAPSTGPSGANVLTF. Written as DNA, the CDR3 is TGCAGCGCCCCTTCGACAGGACCTTCTGGGGCCAACGTCCTGACTTTC.

J is TRBJ2-1 and V is TRBV28; 9 positions agree with TRBD2. Germline V gives CDR1 MDHEN, CDR2 SYDVKM. CDR3 length: 14 residues. Germline trimming cut 7 bases from V and 4 bases from J; bases unmatched to any gene: 5. The CDR3, as DNA: TGTGCCAGCATGCGACTAGCGGATTACAATGAGCAGTTCTTC. It translates to CASMRLADYNEQFF.